This T cell receptor (beta chain) emerged from a study of cytomegalovirus exposure and HLA in healthy donors. Study-wide findings and caveats: Testing in vitro showed three CMV-associated chains specific for CMV antigens. Published work reported that the classifier diagnosed cytomegalovirus status with high specificity and sensitivity.

CDR1 is MDHEN, CDR2 SYDVKM, per germline. The V gene lost 7 bases and the J gene lost 12 bases, with 25 bases spanning the gap. This CDR3 spans 14 amino acids. With respect to this clone: The target antigen is unknown.

Sequencing used immunoSEQ multiplex PCR; TCRdb keeps in-frame clones, though not all of them. This table has 180,000 or so clones, around 80% appearing once. J is TRBJ2-7 and V is TRBV28, with D perhaps TRBD2 (6 bases). The TCR was taken from a woman younger than 45 in good health and CMV-seropositive. The sequenced sample consisted of PBMCs. The CDR3 sequence: CASNLNGGTRPRYF. The CDR3, as DNA: TGTGCCAGCAACCTAAACGGCGGGACGCGCCCGCGGTACTTC.